This is a list of T cell receptor beta chains from one sample in a study of blood T cell repertoires in COVID-19. Measured with immunoSEQ multiplex PCR; TCRdb has only the in-frame clones, and not every one. The sample lists 200,000 to 250,000 clones, about 89% occurring once. The sequencing input was peripheral blood. The source is a woman between 40 and 50 years old with acute or convalescent COVID-19. Both conserved end residues are part of each CDR3. D genes are given only for firm matches. Clone size is stated in some rows and not others, as once, few, many or a class when expanded.

j_call,clone_size,v_call,d_call,cdr3_nt,cdr3_aa
TRBJ1-2,many,TRBV4-1,TRBD1,TGCGCCAGCAGCCAAGATCCAGGCAGGGGGGATGGCTACACCTTC,CASSQDPGRGDGYTF
TRBJ1-5,NA,TRBV7-6,NA,TGTGCCAGCAGCTTAGGTTCGGGGAATCAGCCCCAGCATTTT,CASSLGSGNQPQHF
TRBJ2-3,NA,TRBV12-3/TRBV12-4,TRBD2,TGTGCCAGCAGCCGCGGGGGGGATACGCAGTATTTT,CASSRGGDTQYF
TRBJ2-5,NA,TRBV7-8,TRBD2,TGTGCCAGCAGCCAAACTAGCGGGGGGGCCGGGGAGACCCAGTACTTC,CASSQTSGGAGETQYF
TRBJ1-5,NA,TRBV7-7,NA,TGTGCCAGCAGCTTAAAAGGGGTAGGACAGCCCCAGCATTTT,CASSLKGVGQPQHF
TRBJ2-5,NA,TRBV6-1,NA,TGTGCCAGCAGTGAAAGTGGGGCTCAAGAGACCCAGTACTTC,CASSESGAQETQYF
TRBJ1-1,NA,TRBV5-5,NA,TGTGCCAGCAGCTTTGCTGGGCCAGAGAACACTGAAGCTTTCTTT,CASSFAGPENTEAFF
TRBJ1-2,NA,TRBV25-1,TRBD1,TGTGCCAGCAGTGAGGGACAGCACTATGGCTACACCTTC,CASSEGQHYGYTF
TRBJ1-2,NA,TRBV6-5,TRBD1,TGTGCCAGCAGGGCCACAGGGGGTAGCTATGGCTACACCTTC,CASRATGGSYGYTF
TRBJ2-2,NA,TRBV18,NA,TGTGCCAGCTCACCACGTGTCGGCTCTAAAACGGGCGGGGAGCTGTTTTTT,CASSPRVGSKTGGELFF
TRBJ2-3,NA,TRBV10-1,NA,TGCGCCAGCAGTGAGGCGGGACTCACGACAGATACGCAGTATTTT,CASSEAGLTTDTQYF
TRBJ1-3,NA,TRBV7-3,TRBD1,TGTGCCAGCAGCCGAGGACAGGGGTCTGGAAACACCATATATTTT,CASSRGQGSGNTIYF
TRBJ1-5,NA,TRBV18,NA,TGTGCCAGCTCACCACCGCTCGGACACCCCTATCAGCCCCAGCATTTT,CASSPPLGHPYQPQHF
TRBJ1-1,NA,TRBV6-5,NA,TGTGCCAGCCCCGGGGTCCAGGGGTTGAACACTGAAGCTTTCTTT,CASPGVQGLNTEAFF
TRBJ1-1,NA,TRBV27,NA,TGTGCCAGCAGTCTCATACAGGGCTCTGAAGCTTTCTTT,CASSLIQGSEAFF
TRBJ1-2,NA,TRBV6-6,NA,TGTGCCAGCAGTCGTGGGGAGGCCTATGGCTACACCTTC,CASSRGEAYGYTF
TRBJ1-2,NA,TRBV6-4,TRBD1,TGTGCCAGCAGTCCTCGACAGGGCCCAAACTATGGCTACACCTTC,CASSPRQGPNYGYTF
TRBJ2-1,many,TRBV10-2,NA,TGCGCCAGCAGTGAGAACCCCGAGGGCAATGAGCAGTTCTTC,CASSENPEGNEQFF
TRBJ1-1,NA,TRBV6-6,NA,TGTGCCAGCAGTTACTCGGGGGGGCGTGTAACTGAAGCTTTCTTT,CASSYSGGRVTEAFF
TRBJ1-1,NA,TRBV6-5,NA,TGTGCCAGCGTCACCGGGGGCACTGAAGCTTTCTTT,CASVTGGTEAFF
TRBJ1-3,NA,TRBV27,NA,TGTGCCAGCAGTTTTGGGGGGGAGGGAAACACCATATATTTT,CASSFGGEGNTIYF
TRBJ1-2,few,TRBV24-1,TRBD1,TGTGCCACCAGTGAGTCAGGGGGTTACTATGGCTACACCTTC,CATSESGGYYGYTF
TRBJ1-2,NA,TRBV27,NA,TGTGCCAGCACCCCCGGTTATGGCTACACCTTC,CASTPGYGYTF
TRBJ2-1,NA,TRBV5-1,TRBD1,TGCGCCAGCAGTCCAGGACAGGGAATTAATGAGCAGTTCTTC,CASSPGQGINEQFF
TRBJ2-1,NA,TRBV4-2,NA,TGTGCCAGCAGCCAAGAGGCTTCCATAACGCGGAATGAGCAGTTCTTC,CASSQEASITRNEQFF
TRBJ2-6,NA,TRBV5-1,TRBD1,TGCGCCAGCAGCTCACAGGGGACTGGGGCCAACGTCCTGACTTTC,CASSSQGTGANVLTF
TRBJ2-5,NA,TRBV24-1,TRBD1,TGTGCCACCAGTGACCCCAGGGACAGGGGGCTTTCCGAAGAGACCCAGTACTTC,CATSDPRDRGLSEETQYF
TRBJ2-5,once,TRBV24-1,NA,TGTGCCACCAGTGACTCGTACCAAGAGACCCAGTACTTC,CATSDSYQETQYF
TRBJ2-5,NA,TRBV5-1,TRBD2,TGCGCCACCCGGGCAGCGGGGGGCCTCCAAGAGACCCAGTACTTC,CATRAAGGLQETQYF
TRBJ1-1,NA,TRBV6-5,NA,TGTGCCAGCAGTTACAGAAGGGGCACTGAAGCTTTCTTT,CASSYRRGTEAFF
TRBJ1-4,NA,TRBV18,TRBD1,TGTGCCAGCTCACCCCTGACAGGGAGCAATGAAAAACTGTTTTTT,CASSPLTGSNEKLFF
TRBJ1-4,few,TRBV5-6,NA,TGTGCCAGCAGCTTGTTGAGTCGAAAGTGGGAAAAACTGTTTTTT,CASSLLSRKWEKLFF